A selection of T cell receptor beta chains follows, all from one sample in a study of blood T cell repertoires in COVID-19. Assay: immunoSEQ multiplex PCR; the TCRdb copy retains only in-frame clones and omits some. The data show 84,000 or so clones, with approximately 90% seen just once and approximately 5.1% held by the top ten. The sequencing sample was made of peripheral blood. The receptors derive from a man aged 60-69 years with acute or convalescent COVID-19. The CDR3 runs from the conserved cysteine through the conserved F or W. D genes are given only for firm matches. The size field is filled for only some rows; it gives once, few, many or a size class.

clone_size: .
j_call: TRBJ1-5
d_call: .
v_call: TRBV5-1
cdr3_length: 15
cdr3_aa: CASSLDAGSNQPQHF
cdr3_nt: TGCGCCAGCAGCTTGGACGCAGGGAGCAATCAGCCCCAGCATTTT

clone_size: .
j_call: TRBJ1-2
d_call: TRBD1
v_call: TRBV10-3
cdr3_length: 17
cdr3_aa: CAISESDRASTNYGYTF
cdr3_nt: TGTGCCATCAGTGAGTCCGACAGGGCGAGTACTAACTATGGCTACACCTTC

clone_size: .
j_call: TRBJ2-7
d_call: .
v_call: TRBV15
cdr3_length: 14
cdr3_aa: CATSRAGSTYEQYF
cdr3_nt: TGTGCCACCAGCAGAGCCGGTAGTACCTACGAGCAGTACTTC

clone_size: .
j_call: TRBJ1-1
d_call: TRBD1
v_call: TRBV5-5
cdr3_length: 13
cdr3_aa: CASSVQGSPEAFF
cdr3_nt: TGTGCCAGCAGCGTACAGGGGAGCCCTGAAGCTTTCTTT

clone_size: .
j_call: TRBJ1-3
d_call: .
v_call: TRBV18
cdr3_length: 16
cdr3_aa: CASSRGPPYSGNTIYF
cdr3_nt: TGTGCCAGCTCACGTGGGCCGCCTTACTCTGGAAACACCATATATTTT

clone_size: once
j_call: TRBJ1-2
d_call: .
v_call: TRBV14
cdr3_length: 15
cdr3_aa: CASSPRTSGDYGYTF
cdr3_nt: TGTGCCAGCAGCCCGAGGACGTCCGGGGACTATGGCTACACCTTC

clone_size: .
j_call: TRBJ1-2
d_call: TRBD1
v_call: TRBV11-2
cdr3_length: 14
cdr3_aa: CASSLGTGWDGYTF
cdr3_nt: TGTGCCAGCAGCTTAGGGACAGGATGGGATGGCTACACCTTC

clone_size: .
j_call: TRBJ1-6
d_call: TRBD1
v_call: TRBV3-1/TRBV3-2
cdr3_length: 16
cdr3_aa: CASSTQWAGGLSPLHF
cdr3_nt: TGTGCCAGCAGCACCCAATGGGCAGGGGGACTTTCACCCCTCCACTTT

clone_size: .
j_call: TRBJ1-6
d_call: .
v_call: TRBV6-6
cdr3_length: 14
cdr3_aa: CASSRGQKNSPLHF
cdr3_nt: TGTGCCAGCAGCCGTGGACAGAAAAATTCACCCCTCCACTTT

clone_size: .
j_call: TRBJ1-2
d_call: .
v_call: TRBV19
cdr3_length: 13
cdr3_aa: CASSYAGYYGYTF
cdr3_nt: TGTGCCAGTAGTTACGCGGGATACTATGGCTACACCTTC

clone_size: .
j_call: TRBJ1-2
d_call: .
v_call: TRBV4-3
cdr3_length: 15
cdr3_aa: CASSLNPGGDYGYTF
cdr3_nt: TGCGCCAGCAGCCTAAATCCGGGAGGCGACTATGGCTACACCTTC

clone_size: .
j_call: TRBJ2-7
d_call: .
v_call: TRBV7-2
cdr3_length: 15
cdr3_aa: CASTRGRGHSYEQYF
cdr3_nt: TGTGCCAGCACCCGGGGTAGGGGACACTCCTACGAGCAGTACTTC

clone_size: .
j_call: TRBJ2-3
d_call: TRBD2
v_call: TRBV5-1
cdr3_length: 16
cdr3_aa: CASSLAGRGQADTQYF
cdr3_nt: TGCGCCAGCAGCTTGGCCGGGAGGGGACAAGCAGATACGCAGTATTTT

clone_size: few
j_call: TRBJ1-2
d_call: TRBD1
v_call: TRBV5-6
cdr3_length: 14
cdr3_aa: CASSYPGQGYGYTF
cdr3_nt: TGTGCCAGCAGCTACCCGGGACAGGGATATGGCTACACCTTC

clone_size: once
j_call: TRBJ2-1
d_call: TRBD1
v_call: TRBV7-8
cdr3_length: 15
cdr3_aa: CASSPGGTGGHEQFF
cdr3_nt: TGTGCCAGCAGCCCGGGCGGGACAGGGGGTCATGAGCAGTTCTTC

clone_size: .
j_call: TRBJ1-1
d_call: .
v_call: TRBV11-2
cdr3_length: 10
cdr3_aa: CASAAAEAFF
cdr3_nt: TGTGCCAGCGCTGCGGCTGAAGCTTTCTTT

clone_size: .
j_call: TRBJ1-1
d_call: .
v_call: TRBV6-2/TRBV6-3
cdr3_length: 13
cdr3_aa: CASSWATNTEAFF
cdr3_nt: TGTGCCAGCAGTTGGGCCACGAACACTGAAGCTTTCTTT

clone_size: .
j_call: TRBJ1-5
d_call: .
v_call: TRBV5-3
cdr3_length: 16
cdr3_aa: CARSYKPGGSNQPQHF
cdr3_nt: TGTGCCAGAAGTTATAAACCGGGAGGAAGCAATCAGCCCCAGCATTTT

clone_size: .
j_call: TRBJ1-1
d_call: TRBD1
v_call: TRBV28
cdr3_length: 17
cdr3_aa: CASSYAQGGWVNTEAFF
cdr3_nt: TGTGCCAGCAGTTACGCCCAGGGGGGTTGGGTGAACACTGAAGCTTTCTTT

clone_size: .
j_call: TRBJ2-7
d_call: TRBD2
v_call: TRBV5-4
cdr3_length: 14
cdr3_aa: CASSAGVGSYEQYF
cdr3_nt: TGTGCCAGCAGCGCGGGGGTGGGTTCCTACGAGCAGTACTTC

clone_size: .
j_call: TRBJ1-1
d_call: .
v_call: TRBV5-5
cdr3_length: 16
cdr3_aa: CASSETGNGMNTEAFF
cdr3_nt: TGTGCCAGCAGCGAAACAGGGAATGGAATGAACACTGAAGCTTTCTTT

clone_size: .
j_call: TRBJ1-1
d_call: TRBD1
v_call: TRBV5-1
cdr3_length: 14
cdr3_aa: CASSFDRGNTEAFF
cdr3_nt: TGCGCCAGCAGCTTCGACAGGGGGAACACTGAAGCTTTCTTT

clone_size: .
j_call: TRBJ1-2
d_call: TRBD1
v_call: TRBV14
cdr3_length: 14
cdr3_aa: CASSQLGQAYGYTF
cdr3_nt: TGTGCCAGCAGCCAACTGGGACAGGCCTATGGCTACACCTTC

clone_size: .
j_call: TRBJ2-7
d_call: .
v_call: TRBV10-3
cdr3_length: 11
cdr3_aa: CAAAQGYEQYF
cdr3_nt: TGTGCCGCAGCACAGGGCTACGAGCAGTACTTC

clone_size: .
j_call: TRBJ2-3
d_call: .
v_call: TRBV6-5
cdr3_length: 11
cdr3_aa: CASSNGDTQYF
cdr3_nt: TGTGCCAGCAGCAACGGAGATACGCAGTATTTT

clone_size: .
j_call: TRBJ1-2
d_call: TRBD1
v_call: TRBV15
cdr3_length: 15
cdr3_aa: CATSLDRGPSYGYTF
cdr3_nt: TGTGCCACATCTCTGGACAGGGGGCCGTCGTATGGCTACACCTTC

clone_size: once
j_call: TRBJ2-3
d_call: TRBD2
v_call: TRBV5-4
cdr3_length: 17
cdr3_aa: CASSLGSSGEISDTQYF
cdr3_nt: TGTGCCAGCAGCTTGGGTAGTAGCGGGGAAATATCAGATACGCAGTATTTT

clone_size: .
j_call: TRBJ2-7
d_call: .
v_call: TRBV27
cdr3_length: 12
cdr3_aa: CASSLVGGEQYF
cdr3_nt: TGTGCCAGCAGTTTAGTCGGGGGCGAGCAGTACTTC

clone_size: .
j_call: TRBJ2-5
d_call: TRBD2
v_call: TRBV7-8
cdr3_length: 17
cdr3_aa: CASSRAGTSGGGETQYF
cdr3_nt: TGTGCCAGCAGCCGAGCAGGGACTAGCGGGGGCGGAGAGACCCAGTACTTC

clone_size: few
j_call: TRBJ2-1
d_call: .
v_call: TRBV13
cdr3_length: 13
cdr3_aa: CASSLDTNNEQFF
cdr3_nt: TGTGCCAGCAGCTTAGACACAAACAATGAGCAGTTCTTC

clone_size: .
j_call: TRBJ1-1
d_call: TRBD1
v_call: TRBV6-5
cdr3_length: 14
cdr3_aa: CASSLGQGRTEAFF
cdr3_nt: TGTGCCAGCAGCCTGGGACAGGGGAGAACTGAAGCTTTCTTT

clone_size: .
j_call: TRBJ1-1
d_call: .
v_call: TRBV25-1
cdr3_length: 14
cdr3_aa: CASTETGLGTEAFF
cdr3_nt: TGTGCCAGCACTGAAACAGGGCTGGGCACTGAAGCTTTCTTT

clone_size: .
j_call: TRBJ1-2
d_call: TRBD1
v_call: TRBV5-5
cdr3_length: 15
cdr3_aa: CASSWGQGYNYGYTF
cdr3_nt: TGTGCCAGCAGCTGGGGACAGGGGTACAACTATGGCTACACCTTC

clone_size: .
j_call: TRBJ2-7
d_call: .
v_call: TRBV21-1
cdr3_length: 16
cdr3_aa: CASSIPWTAGFYEQYF
cdr3_nt: TGTGCCAGCAGCATCCCCTGGACAGCTGGTTTCTACGAGCAGTACTTC

clone_size: .
j_call: TRBJ1-2
d_call: TRBD1
v_call: TRBV5-4
cdr3_length: 16
cdr3_aa: CASSPGQGLTNYGYTF
cdr3_nt: TGTGCCAGCAGCCCGGGACAGGGGCTAACGAACTATGGCTACACCTTC

clone_size: .
j_call: TRBJ1-2
d_call: TRBD1
v_call: TRBV27
cdr3_length: 11
cdr3_aa: CASGQHYGYTF
cdr3_nt: TGTGCCTCGGGACAGCATTATGGCTACACCTTC

clone_size: once
j_call: TRBJ2-3
d_call: TRBD2
v_call: TRBV11-2
cdr3_length: 17
cdr3_aa: CASSLVKRGGPTDTQYF
cdr3_nt: TGTGCCAGCAGCTTAGTCAAGCGGGGGGGCCCCACAGATACGCAGTATTTT

clone_size: .
j_call: TRBJ1-1
d_call: TRBD1
v_call: TRBV2
cdr3_length: 13
cdr3_aa: CASSDRVNTEAFF
cdr3_nt: TGTGCCAGCAGCGACAGGGTGAACACTGAAGCTTTCTTT

clone_size: .
j_call: TRBJ2-5
d_call: .
v_call: TRBV18
cdr3_length: 13
cdr3_aa: CASSGTLSETQYF
cdr3_nt: TGTGCCAGCTCGGGGACTCTATCGGAGACCCAGTACTTC

clone_size: .
j_call: TRBJ2-2
d_call: TRBD2
v_call: TRBV9
cdr3_length: 14
cdr3_aa: CASGTSGDTGELFF
cdr3_nt: TGTGCCAGCGGGACTAGCGGGGACACCGGGGAGCTGTTTTTT

clone_size: few
j_call: TRBJ2-7
d_call: .
v_call: TRBV28
cdr3_length: 14
cdr3_aa: CASSLSGGSYEQYF
cdr3_nt: TGTGCCAGCAGTTTATCGGGCGGGTCCTACGAGCAGTACTTC

clone_size: .
j_call: TRBJ2-7
d_call: TRBD1
v_call: TRBV7-2
cdr3_length: 14
cdr3_aa: CASSSRDRDYEQYF
cdr3_nt: TGTGCCAGCAGCTCCAGAGACAGGGACTACGAGCAGTACTTC

clone_size: .
j_call: TRBJ1-1
d_call: .
v_call: TRBV19
cdr3_length: 13
cdr3_aa: CASSNRANTEAFF
cdr3_nt: TGTGCCAGTAGTAACAGGGCAAACACTGAAGCTTTCTTT

clone_size: .
j_call: TRBJ2-5
d_call: TRBD1
v_call: TRBV7-8
cdr3_length: 14
cdr3_aa: CASSSRTGQETQYF
cdr3_nt: TGTGCCAGCAGCTCCCGGACAGGACAAGAGACCCAGTACTTC

clone_size: once
j_call: TRBJ1-1
d_call: .
v_call: TRBV4-3
cdr3_length: 13
cdr3_aa: CASSQDGTSEAFF
cdr3_nt: TGCGCCAGCAGCCAAGACGGGACAAGTGAAGCTTTCTTT

clone_size: .
j_call: TRBJ1-2
d_call: TRBD1
v_call: TRBV5-8
cdr3_length: 15
cdr3_aa: CASLGQGLTNYGYTF
cdr3_nt: TGTGCCAGCCTAGGACAGGGACTGACTAACTATGGCTACACCTTC

clone_size: .
j_call: TRBJ2-7
d_call: TRBD1
v_call: TRBV11-2
cdr3_length: 13
cdr3_aa: CASSPDRGTEQYF
cdr3_nt: TGTGCCAGCAGCCCCGACAGGGGCACCGAGCAGTACTTC

clone_size: .
j_call: TRBJ1-5
d_call: .
v_call: TRBV7-2
cdr3_length: 13
cdr3_aa: CASSLGGSQPQHF
cdr3_nt: TGTGCCAGCAGCTTAGGGGGCAGTCAGCCCCAGCATTTT

clone_size: .
j_call: TRBJ1-3
d_call: .
v_call: TRBV5-1
cdr3_length: 14
cdr3_aa: CASSLGGTGNTIYF
cdr3_nt: TGCGCCAGCAGCTTGGGAGGTACTGGAAACACCATATATTTT

clone_size: once
j_call: TRBJ2-7
d_call: TRBD1
v_call: TRBV6-2/TRBV6-3
cdr3_length: 12
cdr3_aa: CASSRQGDEQYF
cdr3_nt: TGTGCCAGCAGTCGACAGGGCGACGAGCAGTACTTC

clone_size: .
j_call: TRBJ2-6
d_call: TRBD1
v_call: TRBV5-6
cdr3_length: 17
cdr3_aa: CASSSEGARFGANVLTF
cdr3_nt: TGTGCCAGCAGTTCCGAGGGGGCGCGCTTTGGGGCCAACGTCCTGACTTTC

clone_size: .
j_call: TRBJ1-4
d_call: TRBD1
v_call: TRBV2
cdr3_length: 15
cdr3_aa: CASSAGTGFFEKLFF
cdr3_nt: TGTGCCAGCAGTGCGGGGACAGGGTTTTTTGAAAAACTGTTTTTT

clone_size: .
j_call: TRBJ1-6
d_call: TRBD1
v_call: TRBV3-1/TRBV3-2
cdr3_length: 16
cdr3_aa: CASSRAWTGVNSPLHF
cdr3_nt: TGTGCCAGCAGCCGCGCCTGGACAGGGGTAAATTCACCCCTCCACTTT

clone_size: .
j_call: TRBJ2-3
d_call: .
v_call: TRBV7-9
cdr3_length: 16
cdr3_aa: CASSLIAGALTDTQYF
cdr3_nt: TGTGCCAGCAGCTTAATCGCGGGGGCCCTCACAGATACGCAGTATTTT

clone_size: .
j_call: TRBJ2-7
d_call: .
v_call: TRBV2
cdr3_length: 14
cdr3_aa: CASSEQGSSYEQYF
cdr3_nt: TGTGCCAGCAGTGAACAGGGAAGCTCCTACGAGCAGTACTTC

clone_size: few
j_call: TRBJ1-1
d_call: .
v_call: TRBV6-6
cdr3_length: 14
cdr3_aa: CASSYGAGAAEAFF
cdr3_nt: TGTGCCAGCAGTTACGGGGCAGGGGCGGCTGAAGCTTTCTTT

clone_size: once
j_call: TRBJ1-1
d_call: .
v_call: TRBV4-3
cdr3_length: 13
cdr3_aa: CASSQDQRFEAFF
cdr3_nt: TGCGCCAGCAGCCAAGATCAACGGTTTGAAGCTTTCTTT

clone_size: .
j_call: TRBJ2-1
d_call: .
v_call: TRBV2
cdr3_length: 11
cdr3_aa: CASSERDPEFF
cdr3_nt: TGTGCCAGCAGTGAAAGAGATCCCGAGTTCTTC

clone_size: few
j_call: TRBJ1-4
d_call: .
v_call: TRBV5-5
cdr3_length: 15
cdr3_aa: CASSFHGATNEKLFF
cdr3_nt: TGTGCCAGCAGCTTCCACGGTGCAACTAATGAAAAACTGTTTTTT